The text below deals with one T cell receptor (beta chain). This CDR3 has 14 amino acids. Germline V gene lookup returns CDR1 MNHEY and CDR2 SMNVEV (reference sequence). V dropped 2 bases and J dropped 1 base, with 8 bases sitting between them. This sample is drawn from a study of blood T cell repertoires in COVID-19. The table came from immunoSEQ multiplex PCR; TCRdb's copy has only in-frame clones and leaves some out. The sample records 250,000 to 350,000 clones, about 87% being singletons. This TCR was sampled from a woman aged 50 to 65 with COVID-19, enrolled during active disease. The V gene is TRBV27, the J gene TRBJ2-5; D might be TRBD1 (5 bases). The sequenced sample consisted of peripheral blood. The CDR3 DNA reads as TGTGCCAGCAGTTTAGCAGGGTTCCAAGAGACCCAGTACTTC. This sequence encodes CASSLAGFQETQYF.